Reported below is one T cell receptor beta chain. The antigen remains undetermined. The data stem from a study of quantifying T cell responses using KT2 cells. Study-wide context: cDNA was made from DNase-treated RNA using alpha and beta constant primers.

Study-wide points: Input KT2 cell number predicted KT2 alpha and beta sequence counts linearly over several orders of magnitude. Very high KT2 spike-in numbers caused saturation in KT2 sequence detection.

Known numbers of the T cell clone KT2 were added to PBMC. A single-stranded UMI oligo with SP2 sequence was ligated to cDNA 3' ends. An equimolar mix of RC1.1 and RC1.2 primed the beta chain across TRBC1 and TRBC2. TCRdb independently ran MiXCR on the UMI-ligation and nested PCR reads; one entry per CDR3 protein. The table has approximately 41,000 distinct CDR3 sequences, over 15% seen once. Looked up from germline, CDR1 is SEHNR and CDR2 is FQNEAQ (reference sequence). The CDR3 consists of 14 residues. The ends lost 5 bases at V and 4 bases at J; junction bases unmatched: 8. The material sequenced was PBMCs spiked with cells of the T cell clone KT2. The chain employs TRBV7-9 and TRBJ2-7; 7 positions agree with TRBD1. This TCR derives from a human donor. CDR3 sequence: CASSRGDSTYEQYF. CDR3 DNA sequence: TGTGCCAGCAGCCGAGGGGACAGTACTTACGAGCAGTACTTC.